The sequence of this T cell receptor beta chain was determined in a study of T cells in Graves' hyperthyroidism and ophthalmopathy. TCR beta CDR3 region amplification was performed from RNA transcripts. HTBI primers were used for first-round RT-PCR of the TCR CDR3. From the multiplex PCR reads, TCRdb called clonotypes with MiXCR, one entry per CDR3 protein. The table records about 640,000 distinct CDR3 sequences, around 21% of them present only once. Study findings and constraints: Within blood appeared most thyroid clonotypes that had expanded above 0.001.

The CDR3 is 16 residues long. V lost 0 bases and J 5 bases, leaving 14 bases between the germline ends. CDR1 is MNHEY, CDR2 SMNVEV, per germline (reference sequence). Regarding this clonotype: Its antigen is undetermined.

The sequencing sample was made of blood. The chain has TRBV27 and TRBJ2-1; D not certain. This clonotype was sampled from a man younger than 45 with Graves' ophthalmopathy. CDR3 in amino acids: CASSLSAPQWDNEQFF. CDR3 nucleotides: TGTGCCAGCAGTTTATCGGCACCACAGTGGGACAATGAGCAGTTCTTC.